The 9 T cell receptor beta chains below all came from one sample that was sequenced in a study of OX40 agonist ivuxolimab in advanced cancers. Clones were read by immunoSEQ multiplex PCR, and TCRdb kept only the in-frame ones, dropping some. The sample consists of some 59,000 clones, approximately 90% of them appearing once. This sample comprised CD4+ or CD8+ T cells sorted from blood, obtained in a trial of the OX40 agonist ivuxolimab. The receptor source for this set is an adult with an advanced solid tumor such as melanoma, head and neck, liver or kidney cancer.

This clone was observed a handful of times. V is TRBV5-1 and J is TRBJ1-1; no clear D gene. Germline assignment: CDR1 SGHRS and CDR2 YFSETQ. The CDR3 consists of 14 residues. The V end was cut by 4 bases, the J end by 1 base, with 11 bases between. As DNA, the CDR3 is TGCGCCAGCAGCCCGCAATCAGCGAACACTGAAGCTTTCTTT. It specifies CASSPQSANTEAFF.

J is TRBJ1-3 and V is TRBV5-4, with D perhaps matching TRBD1 (6 bases). The CDR3 has 16 residues. CDR1 is SGHNT, CDR2 YYREEE, per germline (reference sequence). V gave up 3 bases and J gave up 4 bases, with 17 bases separating them. The CDR3 region is CASSYTGLVSGNTIYF. The DNA of the CDR3 is TGTGCCAGCAGCTATACAGGGCTTGTAAGCGGAAACACCATATATTTT. Full variable domain (missing parts from reference TRBV5-4 and TRBJ1-3): ETGVTQSPTHLIKTRGQQVTLRCSSQSGHNTVSWYQQALGQGPQFIFQYYREEENGRGNFPPRFSGLQFPNYSSELNVNALELDDSALYLCASSYTGLVSGNTIYFGEGSWLTVV.

A word on this clone: Germline and junction disagree at one end, which may indicate a read error. In nucleotides, the CDR3 is TGTGCCAGCAGAGAAGCAATAGCGGTCAACACCGGGGAGCTGTTTTTT. Amino acid sequence: CASREAIAVNTGELFF. The rearrangement joins TRBV6-1 to TRBJ2-2, with D tentatively TRBD2 (6 bases). The CDR3 runs 16 residues. Germline V gene sequence: CDR1 MNHNS, CDR2 SASEGT.

The chain recombines TRBV19 with TRBJ2-6; D could derive from TRBD1 or TRBD2 (8 bases each). This CDR3 has 20 amino acids. V was shortened by 7 bases and J by 0 bases, with 25 bases between the two germline ends. CDR1 is LNHDA and CDR2 is SQIVND in the germline V gene (reference sequence). This chain's CDR3 is CASTEAGTGRGGSGANVLTF. For the CDR3, the DNA is TGTGCCAGTACCGAAGCGGGGACAGGCCGGGGGGGCTCTGGGGCCAACGTCCTGACTTTC.

This clone has a single count. This rearrangement joins TRBV28 to TRBJ2-1; D gene unclear. This CDR3 region has 14 residues. Germline CDR1 is MDHEN and CDR2 is SYDVKM. Trimming shortened V by 5 bases and J by 4 bases, and 12 bases separated the two germline ends. In nucleotides, the CDR3 is TGTGCCAGCAGTCGAAACACGGCTTACAATGAGCAGTTCTTC. As protein: CASSRNTAYNEQFF.

This chain joins TRBV28 and TRBJ1-2; no clear D. In germline, CDR1 is MDHEN, CDR2 SYDVKM. The CDR3 has 14 residues. V gave up 2 bases and J gave up 0 bases, with 7 bases separating them. The CDR3 here is CASSLPKANYGYTF. The CDR3 nucleotides are TGTGCCAGCAGTTTACCGAAGGCTAACTATGGCTACACCTTC.

The chain is built from TRBV10-3 and TRBJ2-6, with D possibly being TRBD2 (6 bases). Germline V gene sequence: CDR1 ENHRY, CDR2 SYGVKD. This CDR3 spans 18 amino acids. V lost 3 bases, J lost 0 bases, and 15 bases lay in between. The CDR3 DNA sequence: TGTGCCATCAGTGATGCGGGACGGATGAGCTCTGGGGCCAACGTCCTGACTTTC. Its protein product is CAISDAGRMSSGANVLTF.

CDR3: CASSWYTEAFF. CDR3 bases: TGTGCCAGCAGCTGGTACACTGAAGCTTTCTTT. The chain uses TRBV7-9 and TRBJ1-1; D remains unclear. CDR3 length: 11 amino acids. V shed 4 bases and J shed 3 bases, with 3 bases lying between them. Germline CDR1 reads SEHNR; CDR2 reads FQNEAQ (reference sequence). Based on the CDR3 plus reference TRBV7-9 and TRBJ1-1, the full variable domain is DTGVSQNPRHKITKRGQNVTFRCDPISEHNRLYWYRQTLGQGPEFLTYFQNEAQLEKSRLLSDRFSAERPKGSFSTLEIQRTEQGDSAMYLCASSWYTEAFFGQGTRLTVV.

The V and J genes are TRBV25-1 and TRBJ2-7; 8 bases align to TRBD2. Germline lookup yields CDR1 MGHDK and CDR2 SYGVNS. The CDR3 contains 15 residues. The ends lost 3 bases at V and 5 bases at J; junction bases unmatched: 9. CDR3 in DNA: TGTGCCAGCAGTGATGATCGCGGGAGGCGCCACGAGCAGTACTTC. It translates to CASSDDRGRRHEQYF.